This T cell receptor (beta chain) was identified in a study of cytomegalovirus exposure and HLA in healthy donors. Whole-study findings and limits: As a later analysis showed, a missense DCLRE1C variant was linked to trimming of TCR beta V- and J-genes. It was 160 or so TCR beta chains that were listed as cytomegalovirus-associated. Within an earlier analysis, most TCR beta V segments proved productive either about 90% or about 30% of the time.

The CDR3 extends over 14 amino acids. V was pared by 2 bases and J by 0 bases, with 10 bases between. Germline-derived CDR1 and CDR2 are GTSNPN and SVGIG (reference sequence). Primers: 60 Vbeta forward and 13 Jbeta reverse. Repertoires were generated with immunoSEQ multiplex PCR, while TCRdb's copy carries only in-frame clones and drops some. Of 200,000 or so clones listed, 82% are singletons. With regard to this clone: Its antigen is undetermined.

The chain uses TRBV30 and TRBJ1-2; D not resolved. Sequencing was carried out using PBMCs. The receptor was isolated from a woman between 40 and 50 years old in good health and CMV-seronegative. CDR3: CAWSLVPANYGYTF. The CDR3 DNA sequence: TGTGCCTGGAGTCTAGTACCCGCTAACTATGGCTACACCTTC.